A selection of T cell receptor beta chains follows, all from one sample in a study of blood T cell repertoires in COVID-19. Repertoires were generated with immunoSEQ multiplex PCR, while TCRdb's copy carries only in-frame clones and drops some. The data show 180,000 or so clones, 70% to 90% seen once. The sequenced material came from peripheral blood. All receptors derive from a man aged 55-75 years with acute or convalescent COVID-19. The CDR3 runs from the conserved cysteine through the conserved F or W. D genes are given only for firm matches. Rows may omit the clone size; those that give it use once, few, many or a size class.

j_call cdr3_length clone_size d_call v_call cdr3_nt cdr3_aa
TRBJ2-3 15 . TRBD2 TRBV6-5 TGTGCCAGCAGTCGGAGCGGGAGCAGCACAGATACGCAGTATTTT CASSRSGSSTDTQYF
TRBJ1-2 15 . TRBD1 TRBV10-3 TGTGCCATCAGTGAGTCGCGGCAGGGGGACTATGGCTACACCTTC CAISESRQGDYGYTF
TRBJ2-7 15 . . TRBV9 TGTGCCAGCAGCGCATCAGCTAGTCGGTCCTACGAGCAGTACTTC CASSASASRSYEQYF
TRBJ2-2 14 . TRBD1 TRBV5-6 TGTGCCAGCTTGACAGGGGGCCGCACCGGGGAGCTGTTTTTT CASLTGGRTGELFF
TRBJ1-1 17 once TRBD1 TRBV7-6 TGTGCCAGCAGCTTTAACAGGGGACCGAACATGAACACTGAAGCTTTCTTT CASSFNRGPNMNTEAFF
TRBJ2-1 13 . TRBD2 TRBV12-3/TRBV12-4 TGTGCCAGCAGTTTGCCCGGGGGGAATGAGCAGTTCTTC CASSLPGGNEQFF
TRBJ2-1 16 . TRBD2 TRBV5-5 TGTGCCAGCAGCTGGAGAGCGGGAGCTTCCTACAATGAGCAGTTCTTC CASSWRAGASYNEQFF
TRBJ2-3 15 . TRBD1 TRBV6-5 TGTGCCAGCAGCCTCGGACAGGGCCGAGCAGATACGCAGTATTTT CASSLGQGRADTQYF
TRBJ1-2 12 . . TRBV28 TGTGCCACCATTACCGGGAGGATGGGCTACACCTTC CATITGRMGYTF
TRBJ1-4 15 . . TRBV28 TGTGCCAGCAGTCGAACGGACCGCGGGGGGGAAAAACTGTTTTTT CASSRTDRGGEKLFF
TRBJ1-5 14 . TRBD1 TRBV6-1 TGTGCCAGCAGTGAAGCGACAGGGAATCAGCCCCAGCATTTT CASSEATGNQPQHF
TRBJ2-7 13 . . TRBV2 TGTGCCAGCACCTCCCGGTTTTTGAGGGAGCAGTACTTC CASTSRFLREQYF
TRBJ2-7 16 . . TRBV19 TGTGCCAGTTCCTCCCTAGCAGGGGACCACTTCTACGAGCAGTACTTC CASSSLAGDHFYEQYF
TRBJ2-4 18 once TRBD2 TRBV19 TGTGCCAGTAGTTCTGCTAGCGGGAGGGCCGGGACCAAAAACATTCAGTACTTC CASSSASGRAGTKNIQYF
TRBJ2-7 14 once TRBD2 TRBV2 TGTGCCTCCGGAGGCCTAGCGGGCGGCACAGAGCAGTACTTC CASGGLAGGTEQYF
TRBJ2-2 15 . TRBD2 TRBV2 TGTGCCAGCAGTCGGACTAGCGGGAGCCCCGGGGAGCTGTTTTTT CASSRTSGSPGELFF
TRBJ1-1 12 . . TRBV14 TGTGCCAGCAGCCAAGATACAGGGACCGCTTTCTTT CASSQDTGTAFF
TRBJ2-7 14 . . TRBV28 TGTGCCAGCAGTTTATCACAGGGAACCTACGAGCAGTACTTC CASSLSQGTYEQYF
TRBJ1-5 13 . TRBD1 TRBV18 TGTGCCAGCTCAGAACAGGGGAATCAGCCCCAGCATTTT CASSEQGNQPQHF
TRBJ1-2 15 . . TRBV7-9 TGTGCCAGCAGCTTCTTAACAGGGATCGAAAATGGCTACACCTTC CASSFLTGIENGYTF
TRBJ2-7 14 . . TRBV7-2 TGTGCCAGCACTCCGCGACCTTCCGGGGGCGAGCAGTACTTC CASTPRPSGGEQYF
TRBJ2-7 15 . . TRBV7-2 TGTGCCAGCAGCTTAGATGGCGGAGTTACCTACGAGCAGTACTTC CASSLDGGVTYEQYF
TRBJ2-7 15 . TRBD1 TRBV4-2 TGTGCCAGCAGCCAAGCCTCGGGACAGAGCTACGAGCAGTACTTC CASSQASGQSYEQYF
TRBJ1-1 13 . . TRBV2 TGTGCCAGCTCAATCCAGCGGAACACTGAAGCTTTCTTT CASSIQRNTEAFF
TRBJ2-2 19 . TRBD2 TRBV27 TGTGCCAGCAGTCTTCGTAGCAAATTAGCGGGAGGGCCGCCCGGGGAGCTGTTTTTT CASSLRSKLAGGPPGELFF
TRBJ2-7 15 . . TRBV6-1 TGTGCCAGCAGTGAGTTCAGACAGGGAGGTAACGAGCAGTACTTC CASSEFRQGGNEQYF
TRBJ2-1 15 . TRBD2 TRBV18 TGTGCCAGCTCACCACTAGCGGGAGGGCGGGGTGAGCAGTTCTTC CASSPLAGGRGEQFF
TRBJ1-5 14 once . TRBV19 TGTGCCAGTAGTATAACTGTGCGGAATCAGCCCCAGCATTTT CASSITVRNQPQHF
TRBJ1-6 16 . TRBD1 TRBV6-1 TGTGCCAGCAGTGACCCACAGGGGTTCAATAATTCACCCCTCCACTTT CASSDPQGFNNSPLHF
TRBJ1-5 16 . . TRBV28 TGTGCCAGCAGCCCGCCGCGGCACCCGCGTAATCAGCCCCAGCATTTT CASSPPRHPRNQPQHF
TRBJ1-2 15 . . TRBV19 TGTGCCAGTAGTACCCACCCCCAGGGTGTCTACGGCTACACCTTC CASSTHPQGVYGYTF
TRBJ2-1 17 once TRBD2 TRBV18 TGTGCCAGCTCACCCTTGGGCGGCCGGGGGGGACCCCATGAGCAGTTCTTC CASSPLGGRGGPHEQFF
TRBJ2-1 16 few TRBD2 TRBV4-2 TGTGCCAGCAGCCCCCGGGTTAGCGGGGGGCTCAATGAGCAGTTCTTC CASSPRVSGGLNEQFF
TRBJ2-3 15 . TRBD2 TRBV5-1 TGCGCCAGCAGCCCCTTAGCGGGAGGCGCAGATACGCAGTATTTT CASSPLAGGADTQYF
TRBJ2-3 13 . . TRBV19 TGTGCCAGTAGTGTTACAGTCACAGATACGCAGTATTTT CASSVTVTDTQYF
TRBJ2-7 14 . . TRBV27 TGTGCCAGCAGTGATTCCCTCAGGGTCCACGAGCAGTACTTC CASSDSLRVHEQYF
TRBJ1-2 13 few . TRBV27 TGTGCCAGCAGTTTTTACGGGGGAGGAGGCTACACCTTC CASSFYGGGGYTF
TRBJ1-2 13 . . TRBV12-3/TRBV12-4 TGTGCCAGCAGTTCCTTGACAGGCTATGGCTACACCTTC CASSSLTGYGYTF
TRBJ2-1 15 . TRBD1 TRBV27 TGTGCCAGCAGTTTAGAGGGGACAGCCTACAATGAGCAGTTCTTC CASSLEGTAYNEQFF
TRBJ2-2 13 once . TRBV19 TGTGCCAGTAGTACCCGACTAGGCGGGGAGCTGTTTTTT CASSTRLGGELFF